This TCR beta chain comes out of a study of blood T cell repertoires in COVID-19. Across the whole study: There were acute and convalescent COVID-19 samples, and they came from the United States, Italy and Spain. In each case, the material was cDNA or gDNA derived from T cells, B-cell-depleted T cells, or PBMCs.

Authors' processing steps: How many nucleated cells were present was estimated from reference gene primer amplification. Only in-frame clones appear in the TCRdb table, and some are missing; sequencing was by immunoSEQ multiplex PCR. D and trimming were read from the DNA, whereas the V and J calls and clone size are those reported in that table. The sample holds 150,000 or so clones, 70% to 80% seen once. A Seattle source enrolled patients during active infection and followed them longitudinally. This CDR3 has 15 residues. Germline V gene lookup returns CDR1 SGHTA and CDR2 FQGNSA. Trimming took 1 base from V and 4 from J; bases not matched to a gene: 4.

This receptor was taken from a woman between 65 and 79 years old with COVID-19, enrolled during active disease. This chain uses TRBV7-2 with TRBJ1-2; TRBD1 matches at 9 bases. Sequencing input: peripheral blood. The CDR3 region is CASSLDRDRVYGYTF. The DNA of the CDR3 is TGTGCCAGCAGCTTAGACCGGGACAGGGTCTATGGCTACACCTTC.